The 25 T cell receptor beta chains presented below share a single source sample, sequenced in a study of cytomegalovirus exposure and HLA in healthy donors. This PCR relied on a set of 60 Vbeta primers and 13 Jbeta primers. Only in-frame clones appear in the TCRdb table, and some are missing; sequencing was by immunoSEQ multiplex PCR. The table has 100,000 or so clones, nearly 85% seen once; the top ten hold over 5%. The sample comprised PBMCs. These receptors were taken from a man aged 18 to 29 in good health and CMV-seronegative.

The chain recombines TRBV23-1 with TRBJ2-3; 7 bases line up with TRBD2. TRBV23-1 falls under the ORF class, with uncertain function. There are 18 residues in the CDR3. Unmatched junction bases numbered 19, after V lost 7 bases and J lost 3 bases. CDR3 protein: CASITPGGGAGETDTQYF. The CDR3 DNA reads TGCGCCAGCATAACGCCGGGAGGCGGGGCGGGAGAGACAGATACGCAGTATTTT.

The chain has TRBV7-9 and TRBJ1-1; 8 bases are shared with TRBD1. The CDR3 has 12 residues. Trimming removed 5 bases from V and 9 bases from J; junction bases left unmatched: 5. CDR1 is SEHNR, CDR2 FQNEAQ, per germline (reference sequence). CDR3 residues: CASSTLRGQAFF. The CDR3, as DNA: TGTGCCAGCAGCACTCTCAGGGGGCAAGCTTTCTTT.

CDR3 residues: CASSPRGTSGGRGNEQFF. CDR3 in DNA: TGTGCCAGCAGCCCGAGGGGGACTAGCGGGGGCCGGGGCAATGAGCAGTTCTTC. The rearrangement joins TRBV7-6 to TRBJ2-1; 14 nucleotides line up with TRBD2. Germline CDR1 and CDR2: SGHVS and FNYEAQ. V was clipped by 5 bases and J by 6 bases; unmatched bases: 12. The CDR3 is 18 amino acids.

The chain is built from TRBV14 and TRBJ1-1; D is possibly TRBD1 (5 bases). Germline CDR1 SGHDN, CDR2 FVKESK. V was clipped by 1 base and J by 1 base, with 16 bases between them. The CDR3 sequence is 17 residues long. The CDR3 spells CASSQARAGLGNTEAFF. The CDR3 DNA reads TGTGCCAGCAGCCAAGCAAGGGCAGGGTTAGGGAACACTGAAGCTTTCTTT.

CDR3 sequence (DNA): TGTGCCAGCAGCTCATGGGGACGGGAGCTTCAAGCTTTCTTT. It translates to CASSSWGRELQAFF. V and J are TRBV11-2 and TRBJ1-1; D possibly corresponds to TRBD1 (5 bases). The CDR3 loop spans 14 amino acids. Germline values: CDR1 SGHAT, CDR2 FQNNGV. The V end was cut by 4 bases, the J end by 9 bases, with 18 bases between.

The V call is TRBV6-6, the J call TRBJ2-7; no clear D gene. Germline V gene lookup returns CDR1 MNHNY and CDR2 SVGAGI (reference sequence). CDR3 length: 11 residues. Trimming took 2 bases from V and 6 from J, leaving 5 bases between them. The CDR3 region has the DNA TGTGCCAGCAGTTACCTTAGCGAGCAGTACTTC. The encoded protein is CASSYLSEQYF.

Only one count was recorded for this clone. A junction boundary mismatches the germline segment, possibly from a read error. This chain links TRBV7-7 with TRBJ2-5, with 16 nucleotides matching TRBD2. Germline-derived CDR1 and CDR2 are SSHAT and FNYEAQ (reference sequence). CDR3 length: 15 amino acids. The CDR3 DNA reads TGTGCTAGCAGGCCGGGACTAGCGGGAGGGGAGACCCAGTACTTC. This gives the protein CASRPGLAGGETQYF.

V and J are TRBV19 and TRBJ1-1; D remains ambiguous. The CDR3 runs to 12 residues. CDR1 and CDR2 from the germline V gene are LNHDA and SQIVND (reference sequence). V shed 3 bases and J shed 7 bases, with 9 bases lying between them. Here the CDR3 DNA reads TGTGCCAGTAGTATCCCTCACTATGAAGCTTTCTTT. This codes for CASSIPHYEAFF.

This chain links TRBV5-1 with TRBJ2-2; D is unclear. Between the trimmed V and J ends, which lost 3 bases and 2 bases, there was a span of 2 bases. The CDR3 contains 12 residues. Germline V gene lookup returns CDR1 SGHRS and CDR2 YFSETQ. This chain's CDR3 is CASSSNTGELFF. The CDR3 DNA reads TGCGCCAGCAGCTCTAACACCGGGGAGCTGTTTTTT. The variable domain in full, with the rest retrieved from reference TRBV5-1 and TRBJ2-2, is KAGVTQTPRYLIKTRGQQVTLSCSPISGHRSVSWYQQTPGQGLQFLFEYFSETQRNKGNFPGRFSGRQFSNSRSEMNVSTLELGDSALYLCASSSNTGELFFGEGSRLTVL.

This clone was seen just once. CDR3 sequence (DNA): TGTGCCAGCAGTGGACTCATACCGGGACTAGCCTACAATGAGCAGTTCTTC. It is translated as CASSGLIPGLAYNEQFF. V and J are TRBV6-1 and TRBJ2-1; 8 nucleotides line up with TRBD2. This CDR3 comprises 17 residues. V trimming: 4 bases; J trimming: 2 bases; junction bases outside the gene matches: 10. In germline, CDR1 is MNHNS, CDR2 SASEGT.

This sequence joins TRBV19 and TRBJ1-4; 10 bases match TRBD1. This CDR3 has 16 residues. Trimming at V came to 5 bases and at J to 0 bases, leaving 3 bases not matched to a gene. Germline V gives CDR1 LNHDA, CDR2 SQIVND (reference sequence). CDR3: CASSLTGGATNEKLFF. The CDR3 nucleotides are TGTGCCAGTAGTTTGACAGGGGGCGCAACTAATGAAAAACTGTTTTTT.

Of note for this clone: Compared with germline, one end of the junction differs, possibly owing to a read error. The CDR3 coding sequence is TGTGCCAGCAGTCACTCACAGGGGTACTATGGCTACACCTTC. This codes for CASSHSQGYYGYTF. The chain combines TRBV6-5 with TRBJ1-2; TRBD1 matches 7 bases. Germline CDR1 and CDR2: MNHEY and SVGAGI. The CDR3 spans 14 residues.

J is TRBJ2-7 and V is TRBV7-9; D is perhaps TRBD1 (6 bases). V was clipped by 7 bases and J by 3 bases, with 16 bases between them. CDR3 size: 14 residues. In germline, CDR1 is SEHNR, CDR2 FQNEAQ (reference sequence). CDR3 in amino acids: CASTLPADSYEQYF. In nucleotides, the CDR3 is TGTGCCAGCACTCTCCCCGCGGACAGCTACGAGCAGTACTTC.

V gene TRBV6-5 combines with J gene TRBJ2-7; the match to TRBD2 covers 14 bases. CDR1 is MNHEY, CDR2 SVGAGI, per germline. This CDR3 contains 15 residues. V shed 7 bases and J 4 bases; nucleotides not matched to a gene: 6. The CDR3, as DNA: TGTGCCAGCACCCCGGGGACTAGCGGGGGATACGAGCAGTACTTC. Protein product: CASTPGTSGGYEQYF.

The chain couples TRBV27 to TRBJ1-1; no reliable D call. CDR3 length equals 15 residues. CDR1 is MNHEY and CDR2 is SMNVEV in the germline V gene (reference sequence). The germline V and J ends were trimmed by 4 bases and 1 base, with 13 bases remaining between them. CDR3: CASSSWRLQNTEAFF. CDR3 bases: TGTGCCAGCAGTTCTTGGAGGCTCCAGAACACTGAAGCTTTCTTT.

About this clone: Additional DNA sequences in this sample encode the identical CDR3. Here the CDR3 reads CASSQGPGLAGAFAKNIQYF. The CDR3 DNA is TGTGCCAGCAGCCAGGGGCCCGGACTAGCGGGAGCATTCGCCAAAAACATTCAGTACTTC. The chain joins TRBV14 to TRBJ2-4, with TRBD2 identical over 13 bases. The junction had 12 bases not matched to a gene; V was cut back by 3 bases and J by 1 base. This CDR3 spans 20 amino acids. The germline gives CDR1 SGHDN, CDR2 FVKESK.

The chain joins TRBV7-3 to TRBJ2-5; the D gene is possibly TRBD2 (6 bases). CDR3 size: 17 residues. Trimming shortened V by 2 bases and J by 2 bases, and 18 bases separated the two germline ends. Germline CDR1 SGHTA, CDR2 FQGTGA. CDR3 amino acids: CASSLGGSGQPQETQYF. CDR3 DNA sequence: TGTGCCAGCAGCTTAGGGGGGAGCGGGCAGCCACAAGAGACCCAGTACTTC.

This clone appeared a single time. The chain employs TRBV7-9 and TRBJ2-2; TRBD1 is a possible D gene (6 bases). Germline loops: CDR1 SEHNR, CDR2 FQNEAQ (reference sequence). The CDR3 runs 14 residues. V lost 8 bases and J 3 bases, leaving 13 bases between the germline ends. The CDR3 DNA sequence: TGTGCCAGCGCGTGGGCAGGGGACACCGGGGAGCTGTTTTTT. This codes for CASAWAGDTGELFF.

In DNA form, the CDR3 reads TGTGCCAGCAGTTACGTCGCGGGAGCGCCCTACAATGAGCAGTTCTTC. Translation: CASSYVAGAPYNEQFF. J is TRBJ2-1 and V is TRBV6-5, with TRBD2 identical over 7 bases. Germline trimming cut 2 bases from V and 2 bases from J; bases unmatched to any gene: 6. CDR3 length: 16 residues. The germline gives CDR1 MNHEY, CDR2 SVGAGI.

The genes are TRBV2 and TRBJ1-5; D unclear. The CDR3 has 13 residues. V was trimmed by 0 bases and J by 7 bases, leaving 7 bases between them. The germline V gene has CDR1 SNHLY and CDR2 FYNNEI. The CDR3, as DNA: TGTGCCAGCAGTGAAGCGCGAGTCCAGCCCCAGCATTTT. Translated, it gives CASSEARVQPQHF.

This sequence joins TRBV4-1 and TRBJ2-1; 9 bases agree with TRBD2. The CDR3 extends over 15 amino acids. The germline V gene has CDR1 MGHRA and CDR2 YSYEKL. Trimming cost V 0 bases and J 8 bases; bases outside gene matches: 5. The CDR3 is CASSQEGLASHEQFF. The CDR3 bases are TGCGCCAGCAGCCAAGAAGGACTAGCGTCACATGAGCAGTTCTTC.

The rearrangement uses TRBV7-2 and TRBJ2-7; D remains unclear. V was cut by 2 bases and J by 3 bases, with 14 bases left in between. CDR1 SGHTA and CDR2 FQGNSA come from the germline V gene. This CDR3 spans 15 amino acids. Here the CDR3 reads CASSLRSSADYEQYF. The CDR3 DNA reads as TGTGCCAGCAGCTTAAGATCTTCCGCGGACTACGAGCAGTACTTC. The full variable domain, completed using reference TRBV7-2 and TRBJ2-7, is GAGVSQSPSNKVTEKGKDVELRCDPISGHTALYWYRQSLGQGLEFLIYFQGNSAPDKSGLPSDRFSAERTGGSVSTLTIQRTQQEDSAVYLCASSLRSSADYEQYFGPGTRLTVT.

This rearrangement joins TRBV7-2 to TRBJ1-5; D is unresolved. This CDR3 region has 16 residues. Trimming removed 1 base from V and 3 bases from J, with 13 bases in between. Germline assignment: CDR1 SGHTA and CDR2 FQGNSA. CDR3 sequence (DNA): TGTGCCAGCAGCTTAGGAGGGTACGGGATCAATCAGCCCCAGCATTTT. Encoded protein: CASSLGGYGINQPQHF.

This clone was counted between two and nine times. The J gene is TRBJ2-2, the V gene TRBV6-4; D perhaps matches TRBD2 (5 bases). Trimming took 3 bases from V and 3 from J, leaving 5 bases between them. CDR1 and CDR2 from the germline V gene are MRHNA and SNTAGT. This CDR3 has 13 amino acids. This chain's CDR3 is CASSERDTGELFF. The CDR3 nucleotides read TGTGCCAGCAGTGAGCGGGACACCGGGGAGCTGTTTTTT.

The chain uses TRBV27 and TRBJ1-4; no firm D call. The CDR3 loop spans 13 amino acids. CDR1 and CDR2 from the germline V gene are MNHEY and SMNVEV (reference sequence). Trimming removed 6 bases at V and 6 bases at J, with 11 bases between. CDR3 residues: CASRTLGYEKLFF. The CDR3 bases are TGTGCCAGCAGGACCTTGGGCTATGAAAAACTGTTTTTT.